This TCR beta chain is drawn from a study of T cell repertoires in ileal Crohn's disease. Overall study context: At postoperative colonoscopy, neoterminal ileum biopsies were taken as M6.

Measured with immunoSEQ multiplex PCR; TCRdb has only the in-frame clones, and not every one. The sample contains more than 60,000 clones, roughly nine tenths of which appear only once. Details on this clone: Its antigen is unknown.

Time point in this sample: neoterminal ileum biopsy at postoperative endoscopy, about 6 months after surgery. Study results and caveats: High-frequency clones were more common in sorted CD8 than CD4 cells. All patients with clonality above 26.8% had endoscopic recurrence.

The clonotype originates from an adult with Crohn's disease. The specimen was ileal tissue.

In DNA form, the CDR3 reads TGTGCCTGGAGAGGGGGGACTAGCGGGAGGACCTACGAGCAGTACTTC. Translated, it gives CAWRGGTSGRTYEQYF. The chain is built from TRBV30 and TRBJ2-7; 15 bases map to TRBD2. The CDR3 runs to 16 residues. J lost 2 bases, V lost 3 bases, and 5 bases had no gene match. CDR1 is GTSNPN and CDR2 is SVGIG in the germline V gene (reference sequence). Drawing the rest from reference TRBV30 and TRBJ2-7, the complete variable domain is SQTIHQWPATLVQPVGSPLSLECTVEGTSNPNLYWYRQAAGRGLQLLFYSVGIGQISSEVPQNLSASRPQDRQFILSSKKLLLSDSGFYLCAWRGGTSGRTYEQYFGPGTRLTVT.